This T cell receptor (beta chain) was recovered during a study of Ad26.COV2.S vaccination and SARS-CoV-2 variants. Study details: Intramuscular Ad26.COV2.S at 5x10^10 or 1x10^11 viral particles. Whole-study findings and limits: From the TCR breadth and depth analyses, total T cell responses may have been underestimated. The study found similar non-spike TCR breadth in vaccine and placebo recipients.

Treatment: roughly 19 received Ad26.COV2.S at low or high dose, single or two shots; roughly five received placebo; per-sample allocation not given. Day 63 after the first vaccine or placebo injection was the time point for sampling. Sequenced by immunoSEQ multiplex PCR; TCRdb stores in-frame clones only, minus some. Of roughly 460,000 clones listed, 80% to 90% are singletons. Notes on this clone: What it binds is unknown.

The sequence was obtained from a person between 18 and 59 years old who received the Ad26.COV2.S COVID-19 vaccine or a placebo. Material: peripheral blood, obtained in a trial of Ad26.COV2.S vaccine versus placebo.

CDR3 DNA: TGTGCCAGCAGCCTACAGGGGGCTGTAGGGGAGACCCAGTACTTC. It encodes CASSLQGAVGETQYF. This chain uses TRBV7-4 with TRBJ2-5; 9 bases map to TRBD1. CDR1 SGHVT and CDR2 SQSDAQ come from the germline V gene. The trim removed 5 bases at V and 5 bases at J, leaving 9 bases unmatched. The CDR3 contains 15 residues.